This section outlines one TCR beta chain sequence together with its context. Its antigen is unknown. PCR primers comprised 60 Vbeta and 13 Jbeta primers. The protocol was immunoSEQ multiplex PCR, while the TCRdb copy is restricted to in-frame clones and leaves out a portion. There are 60,000 to 65,000 clones in the sample; approximately 89% occur only once, and about 1.5% lies in the top ten. The sample belongs to a study of cytomegalovirus exposure and HLA in healthy donors. Study-wide results and caveats: Published work reported that the classifier diagnosed cytomegalovirus status with high specificity and sensitivity. The study flagged 150 to 200 TCR beta chains as cytomegalovirus-associated. Most TCR beta V segments were productive about 87% or about 30% of the time in an earlier analysis. When a later analysis was performed, an Asian-associated ancestry cluster reportedly had fewer N-insertions than the approximately 690-donor mean.

The TCR originated in a man aged 18 to 35 in good health and CMV-seronegative. Material: PBMCs.

The CDR3 DNA sequence: TGTGCCTGGAGTTTCGGACAGGGAAGGGTTTTAAAAGGGTACGAGCAGTACTTC. It codes for CAWSFGQGRVLKGYEQYF. The chain recombines TRBV30 with TRBJ2-7, with 8 bases that match TRBD1. The V gene's germline CDR1 is GTSNPN and CDR2 SVGIG (reference sequence). This CDR3 is built from 18 residues. Losses at the gene ends were 2 bases for V and 4 bases for J; bases not matched to a gene: 19.